This T cell receptor (beta chain) stems from a study of tumor and adjacent non-tumor tissue in lung cancer. In the study overall: Histology: about twelve adenocarcinoma, 2 squamous cell carcinoma, 1 small cell lung cancer. Samples averaged around 3.9 million productive TCRbeta reads each. Study-level points and caveats: Compared with tumor, normal lung showed significantly lower TCR diversity.

The CDR3 runs 15 residues. The V end lost 2 bases, the J end lost 8 bases, and 14 bases lay between the germline ends. Germline V gene data show CDR1 as SGHRS and CDR2 as YFSETQ. Comments on this clonotype: Its target is unknown.

RNA was extracted from bulk tissue without any cell sorting. A modified ARM-PCR protocol with three rounds of nested PCR amplified TCRbeta. TCRdb re-analysed the multiplex PCR reads in MiXCR, keeping a single row per CDR3 protein. Seen here are about 140,000 distinct CDR3 sequences, approximately 66% observed once, and the top ten hold around a sixth. The receptor was derived from a man between 60 and 70 years old with small cell lung cancer. The sample was lung tumor tissue. The V call is TRBV5-1, the J call TRBJ1-6; no clear D gene. CDR3 loop: CASSLFPSLDSPLHF. The CDR3 nucleotides read TGCGCCAGCAGCTTATTCCCCTCCCTGGATTCACCCCTCCACTTT.